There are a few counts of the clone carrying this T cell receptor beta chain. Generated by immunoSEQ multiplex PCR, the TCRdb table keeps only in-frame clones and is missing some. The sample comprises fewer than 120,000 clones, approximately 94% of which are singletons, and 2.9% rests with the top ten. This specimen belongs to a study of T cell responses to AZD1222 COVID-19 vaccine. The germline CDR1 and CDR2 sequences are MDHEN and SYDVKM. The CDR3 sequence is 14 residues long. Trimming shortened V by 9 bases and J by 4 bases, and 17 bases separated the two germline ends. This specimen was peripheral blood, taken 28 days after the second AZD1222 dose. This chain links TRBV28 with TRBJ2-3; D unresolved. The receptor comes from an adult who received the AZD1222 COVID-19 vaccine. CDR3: CASRSARSADTQYF. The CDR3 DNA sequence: TGTGCCAGTCGTTCGGCTAGGTCAGCAGATACGCAGTATTTT.